The 16 T cell receptor beta chains listed next were all sequenced from one sample in a study of technical replicates of blood from a few donors. Libraries were prepared by immunoSEQ multiplex PCR; TCRdb keeps only in-frame clonotypes and omits some of them. Of around 100,000 clones listed, about 95% are singletons. What was sequenced was T cells isolated from PBMCs. These receptor sequences come from a human donor in good health.

The J gene is TRBJ2-6, the V gene TRBV10-2; D ambiguous. V was cut by 4 bases and J by 0 bases, with 7 bases left in between. Germline loops: CDR1 WSHSY, CDR2 SAAADI. This CDR3 has 15 residues. In nucleotides, the CDR3 is TGCGCCAGCAGTGTTCCCGGCTCTGGGGCCAACGTCCTGACTTTC. Translation gives CASSVPGSGANVLTF.

The J gene is TRBJ1-1, the V gene TRBV27, with a tentative D call TRBD1 (6 bases). V was shortened by 6 bases and J by 1 base, with 15 bases between the two germline ends. Germline V gives CDR1 MNHEY, CDR2 SMNVEV (reference sequence). This CDR3 spans 15 amino acids. The CDR3 sequence is CASRPIDRSNTEAFF. The CDR3 DNA is TGTGCCAGCAGGCCTATAGACAGGTCGAACACTGAAGCTTTCTTT.

V is TRBV4-3 and J is TRBJ2-2; 9 bases agree with TRBD2. CDR1 is LGHNA, CDR2 YSLEER, per germline. The CDR3 is made up of 18 amino acids. V trimming: 0 bases; J trimming: 5 bases; junction bases outside the gene matches: 10. The CDR3 loop is CASSQDRLAGGGTGELFF. The CDR3, as DNA: TGCGCCAGCAGCCAAGATCGTCTGGCGGGGGGGGGAACCGGGGAGCTGTTTTTT.

This clone has a single count. V is TRBV4-1 and J is TRBJ2-3; the match to TRBD2 covers 7 bases. The CDR3 length is 16 residues. Unmatched junction bases numbered 10, after V lost 1 base and J lost 6 bases. CDR1 and CDR2 (germline): MGHRA, YSYEKL. Here the CDR3 reads CASSQVMAGETDTQYF. For the CDR3, the DNA is TGCGCCAGCAGCCAAGTTATGGCGGGAGAAACCGATACGCAGTATTTT.

This chain uses TRBV19 with TRBJ1-2, with 8 bases that match TRBD1. Germline CDR1 reads LNHDA; CDR2 reads SQIVND (reference sequence). The ends lost 8 bases at V and 8 bases at J; junction bases unmatched: 7. This CDR3 has 12 amino acids. The CDR3 region is CASADRGGGYTF. In DNA, the CDR3 is TGTGCCAGTGCCGACAGGGGTGGAGGCTACACCTTC.

This clone has a handful of counts. The chain joins TRBV28 to TRBJ1-2; D ambiguous. The ends were cut back, 7 bases at V and 9 bases at J, with 12 bases in the middle. The germline CDR1 and CDR2 sequences are MDHEN and SYDVKM. The CDR3 has 11 amino acids. CDR3 sequence: CASIAGWRYTF. CDR3 sequence (DNA): TGTGCCAGCATCGCCGGGTGGCGCTACACCTTC.

The rearrangement joins TRBV5-8 to TRBJ1-2; TRBD1 is a possible D gene (6 bases). The CDR3 length is 14 residues. V lost 4 bases and J lost 6, with 16 bases in between. From germline, CDR1 is SGHTS and CDR2 YDEGEE. The CDR3 is CASSENREGDGYTF. The DNA of the CDR3 is TGTGCCAGCAGCGAGAACAGGGAAGGAGATGGCTACACCTTC. Full variable domain (rest looked up from reference TRBV5-8 and TRBJ1-2): EAGVTQSPTHLIKTRGQQATLRCSPISGHTSVYWYQQALGLGLQFLLWYDEGEERNRGNFPPRFSGRQFPNYSSELNVNALELEDSALYLCASSENREGDGYTFGSGTRLTVV.

This chain joins TRBV27 and TRBJ2-3; tentative D call: TRBD2 (5 bases). The CDR3 covers 11 residues. Germline loops: CDR1 MNHEY, CDR2 SMNVEV (reference sequence). Trimming cost V 3 bases and J 8 bases, with 6 bases left between them. CDR3 region: CASSLAGTQYF. As DNA, the CDR3 is TGTGCCAGCAGTTTGGCGGGTACGCAGTATTTT.

The chain employs TRBV19 and TRBJ1-2, with 7 bases lining up with TRBD1. J was trimmed by 4 bases and V by 6 bases; bases with no gene match: 14. CDR1 and CDR2 (germline): LNHDA, SQIVND (reference sequence). The CDR3 covers 16 residues. The CDR3 nucleotides are TGTGCCAGTAGCCTAAACCGGGACAGAAGAACCTATGGCTACACCTTC. Protein sequence: CASSLNRDRRTYGYTF.

The chain joins TRBV29-1 to TRBJ2-5, with TRBD2 identical over 12 bases. The CDR3 is 14 residues long. Germline V gives CDR1 SQVTM, CDR2 ANQGSEA. V dropped 3 bases and J dropped 3; count of bases not matched to a gene: 2. The CDR3 loop reads CSVESSGREETQYF. The CDR3 bases are TGCAGCGTTGAGTCTAGCGGGAGGGAAGAGACCCAGTACTTC.

This clone has only a few counts. The chain has TRBV12-5 and TRBJ2-1, with TRBD2 identical over 9 bases. Looked up from germline, CDR1 is LGHNT and CDR2 is FRNRAP. This CDR3 comprises 13 residues. The junction had 4 bases not matched to a gene; V was cut back by 6 bases and J by 7 bases. CDR3 coding DNA: TGTGCTAGTGGCGGGAGCGGGAGGAATGAGCAGTTCTTC. Protein product: CASGGSGRNEQFF.

J is TRBJ2-1 and V is TRBV5-4; 8 bases align to TRBD1. The CDR3 covers 16 residues. Trimming took 4 bases from V and 3 from J; bases not matched to a gene: 9. The germline gives CDR1 SGHNT, CDR2 YYREEE (reference sequence). CDR3: CASSRIQGGRYNEQFF. As DNA, the CDR3 is TGTGCCAGCAGCCGAATACAGGGGGGCCGCTACAATGAGCAGTTCTTC.

The chain recombines TRBV13 with TRBJ2-7; D might be TRBD1 (6 bases). CDR3 length: 15 residues. Germline CDR1 PRHDT, CDR2 FYEKMQ (reference sequence). V shed 3 bases and J shed 4 bases, with 16 bases lying between them. The CDR3 loop reads CASSFRGWGKYEQYF. CDR3 nucleotide sequence: TGTGCCAGCAGCTTCAGGGGTTGGGGGAAATACGAGCAGTACTTC.

The chain combines TRBV27 with TRBJ1-1, with D possibly TRBD1 on 6 matching bases. CDR1 is MNHEY, CDR2 SMNVEV, per germline (reference sequence). The CDR3 runs 14 residues. The V end lost 3 bases, the J end lost 3 bases, and 11 bases lay between the germline ends. CDR3 protein: CASSFLGAHTEAFF. The CDR3 DNA follows: TGTGCCAGCAGTTTCTTGGGGGCTCACACTGAAGCTTTCTTT.

This clone has only one observation. J is TRBJ1-1 and V is TRBV27; D is undetermined. Germline-derived CDR1 and CDR2 are MNHEY and SMNVEV (reference sequence). V dropped 4 bases and J dropped 3 bases, with 12 bases sitting between them. The CDR3 is 14 residues long. The DNA of the CDR3 is TGTGCCAGCAGTTATATGGGCGGGTACACTGAAGCTTTCTTT. This gives the protein CASSYMGGYTEAFF.

J is TRBJ2-1 and V is TRBV5-1, with TRBD2 identical over 15 bases. Germline loops: CDR1 SGHRS, CDR2 YFSETQ. Trimming cost V 1 base and J 0 bases; bases outside gene matches: 5. The length of the CDR3 is 19 residues. The CDR3 spells CASSLLGLAGGSSYNEQFF. The CDR3 region has the DNA TGCGCCAGCAGCTTGCTTGGACTAGCGGGAGGGAGCTCCTACAATGAGCAGTTCTTC.